Included here is one TCR beta chain sequence, with context. The source of the sample is a study of T cells after posttransplantation cyclophosphamide. Sequenced by immunoSEQ multiplex PCR; TCRdb stores in-frame clones only, minus some. The sample gives 23,000 or so clones, none seen only once, and the top ten clones hold roughly 7%. V shed 3 bases and J 4 bases; nucleotides not matched to a gene: 7. There are 16 residues in the CDR3. Germline values: CDR1 SGHNT, CDR2 YYREEE (reference sequence). Sample: PBMCs. This receptor was identified in an older woman in good health, CMV-negative, and a related stem cell transplant donor. The chain employs TRBV5-4 and TRBJ2-2; 9 bases fit TRBD1. CDR3: CASSSYRGRGTGELFF. As DNA, the CDR3 is TGTGCCAGCAGCTCCTACAGGGGGCGCGGCACCGGGGAGCTGTTTTTT.